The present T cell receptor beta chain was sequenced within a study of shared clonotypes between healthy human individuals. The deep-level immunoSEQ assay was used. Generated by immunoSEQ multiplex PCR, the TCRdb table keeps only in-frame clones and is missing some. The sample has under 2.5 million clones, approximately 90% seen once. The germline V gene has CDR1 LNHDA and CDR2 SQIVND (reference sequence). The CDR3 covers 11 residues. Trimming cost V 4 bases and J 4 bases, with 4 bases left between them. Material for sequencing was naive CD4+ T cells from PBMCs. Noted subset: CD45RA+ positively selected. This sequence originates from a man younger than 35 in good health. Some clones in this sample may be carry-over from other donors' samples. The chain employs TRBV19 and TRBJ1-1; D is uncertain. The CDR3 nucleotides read TGTGCCAGTAGTAGGGTCACTGAAGCTTTCTTT. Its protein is CASSRVTEAFF.